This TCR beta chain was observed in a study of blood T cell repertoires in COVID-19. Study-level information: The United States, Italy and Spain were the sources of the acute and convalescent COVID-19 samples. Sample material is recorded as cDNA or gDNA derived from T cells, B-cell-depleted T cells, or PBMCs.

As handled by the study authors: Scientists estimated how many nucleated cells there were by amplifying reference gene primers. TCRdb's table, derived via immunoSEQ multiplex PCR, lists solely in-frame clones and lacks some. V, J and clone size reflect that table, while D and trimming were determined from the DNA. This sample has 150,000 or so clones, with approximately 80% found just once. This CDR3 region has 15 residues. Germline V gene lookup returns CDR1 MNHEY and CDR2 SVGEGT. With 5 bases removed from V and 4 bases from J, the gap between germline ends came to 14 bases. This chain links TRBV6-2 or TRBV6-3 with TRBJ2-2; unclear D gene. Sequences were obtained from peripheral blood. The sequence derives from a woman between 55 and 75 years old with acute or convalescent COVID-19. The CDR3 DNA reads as TGTGCCAGCAGTAAGCCAGGTCTGGGCACCGGGGAGCTGTTTTTT. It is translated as CASSKPGLGTGELFF.